This entry describes one T cell receptor beta chain. The data originate from a study of shared clonotypes between healthy human individuals. The repertoire was sequenced with immunoSEQ multiplex PCR; TCRdb's copy has only in-frame clones and lacks some. The sample lists 2 million to 2.5 million clones; about nine tenths were seen once. CD45RA+ naive and CD45RA-negative memory subsets were separated from CD4+ cells. This sequence was found in a man between 18 and 29 years old in good health. Some clones in this sample may be carry-over from other donors' samples. Sequencing input: naive CD4+ T cells from PBMCs. Noted subset: CD45RA+ positively selected.

CDR3 region: CASSFHLGLSNEQFF. The CDR3 DNA reads TGCGCCAGCAGCTTCCATCTGGGACTTTCCAATGAGCAGTTCTTC. V and J are TRBV5-1 and TRBJ2-1; perhaps TRBD2 as D (6 bases). This CDR3 spans 15 amino acids. Per the germline V gene, CDR1 is SGHRS and CDR2 is YFSETQ. Deletions cut 2 bases from V and 6 bases from J, with 15 bases between.